Listed below are T cell receptor beta chains from one sample, sequenced in a study of cytomegalovirus exposure and HLA in healthy donors. Libraries were prepared by immunoSEQ multiplex PCR; TCRdb keeps only in-frame clonotypes and omits some of them. The sample holds 150,000 to 200,000 clones; approximately 88% are singletons and the top ten take less than 8.5%. What was sequenced was PBMCs. The origin of the receptors is a man aged 18 to 30 in good health and CMV-seropositive. Both conserved end residues are part of each CDR3. A D gene is named only where the DNA matches it firmly. The size of a clone is reported for some rows only, either as once, few or many, or as a class for expanded clones.

j_gene | abundance | v_gene | d_gene | CDR3aa | CDR3nt
TRBJ2-6 | . | TRBV5-1 | . | CASTPELAGANVLTF | TGCGCCAGCACCCCGGAGCTAGCTGGGGCCAACGTCCTGACTTTC
TRBJ2-5 | . | TRBV5-8 | . | CASSSHRGAGEETQYF | TGTGCCAGCAGCTCCCATCGTGGAGCAGGGGAAGAGACCCAGTACTTC
TRBJ2-7 | . | TRBV19 | . | CASSISGDTNEQYF | TGTGCCAGTAGTATTTCTGGGGACACTAACGAGCAGTACTTC
TRBJ2-1 | . | TRBV30 | TRBD1 | CAWSVPETGRNEQFF | TGTGCCTGGAGTGTACCAGAGACAGGGCGTAATGAGCAGTTCTTC
TRBJ1-1 | . | TRBV30 | TRBD1 | CAWGQVLGSHTEAFF | TGTGCCTGGGGACAGGTTTTAGGATCGCACACTGAAGCTTTCTTT
TRBJ2-2 | . | TRBV2 | . | CASSEEWSNTGELFF | TGTGCCAGCAGTGAGGAGTGGTCCAACACCGGGGAGCTGTTTTTT
TRBJ2-1 | . | TRBV9 | TRBD2 | CASSVGGEGLYNEQFF | TGTGCCAGCAGCGTAGGAGGGGAGGGCCTCTACAATGAGCAGTTCTTC
TRBJ1-5 | . | TRBV7-2 | TRBD1 | CASSLGGQSNQPQHF | TGTGCCAGCAGCTTAGGGGGACAGAGTAATCAGCCCCAGCATTTT
TRBJ2-7 | . | TRBV7-8 | TRBD2 | CASSPGGKKPGLAGYEQYF | TGTGCCAGCAGCCCGGGGGGGAAGAAACCGGGACTAGCGGGGTACGAGCAGTACTTC
TRBJ2-3 | . | TRBV27 | . | CASSSGVFDTQYF | TGTGCCAGCAGTTCAGGGGTGTTTGATACGCAGTATTTT
TRBJ2-2 | few | TRBV7-2 | . | CASSSRASAVVGELFF | TGTGCCAGCAGCTCCCGGGCTAGCGCAGTAGTCGGGGAGCTGTTTTTT
TRBJ1-5 | . | TRBV4-3 | . | CASSQRPRNQPQHF | TGCGCCAGCAGCCAACGTCCCAGAAATCAGCCCCAGCATTTT
TRBJ2-7 | few | TRBV28 | TRBD2 | CASTWGSGDEQYF | TGTGCCAGCACCTGGGGTAGCGGGGACGAGCAGTACTTC
TRBJ1-1 | . | TRBV29-1 | TRBD1 | CSDSQGAGTEAFF | TGCAGCGACTCACAGGGGGCCGGGACTGAAGCTTTCTTT
TRBJ1-2 | . | TRBV6-4 | TRBD1 | CASGGTANYGYTF | TGTGCCAGCGGAGGGACAGCTAACTATGGCTACACCTTC
TRBJ1-4 | . | TRBV28 | TRBD1 | CASTSDRAGTNEKLFF | TGTGCCAGCACCTCGGACAGGGCAGGGACTAATGAAAAACTGTTTTTT
TRBJ2-3 | . | TRBV11-2 | . | CASSLRGSSTDTQYF | TGTGCCAGCAGCCTTAGGGGATCGAGCACAGATACGCAGTATTTT
TRBJ1-2 | . | TRBV6-1 | . | CASSPGPGEYGYTF | TGTGCCAGCAGTCCCGGACCGGGGGAGTATGGCTACACCTTC
TRBJ1-2 | . | TRBV27 | TRBD1 | CASSLFGTAFYGYTF | TGTGCCAGCAGTTTATTTGGGACAGCCTTCTATGGCTACACCTTC
TRBJ2-3 | . | TRBV27 | TRBD1 | CASSPYGTGTDTQYF | TGTGCCAGCAGCCCCTATGGGACAGGCACAGATACGCAGTATTTT
TRBJ1-5 | . | TRBV29-1 | TRBD1 | CSVVQLQGALGQPQHF | TGCAGCGTTGTACAGCTCCAGGGGGCTCTTGGTCAGCCCCAGCATTTT
TRBJ2-1 | . | TRBV7-9 | TRBD1 | CASSLATGPLWFF | TGTGCCAGCAGCTTAGCGACAGGGCCCCTTTGGTTCTTC
TRBJ1-1 | . | TRBV27 | . | CASRFGGGNTEAFF | TGTGCCAGCAGATTCGGCGGGGGGAACACTGAAGCTTTCTTT
TRBJ2-5 | once | TRBV28 | TRBD1 | CASSQPDRGGTQYF | TGTGCCAGCAGCCAGCCCGACAGGGGAGGGACCCAGTACTTC
TRBJ2-2 | . | TRBV6-4 | . | CASSPFMGGPNTGELFF | TGTGCCAGCAGTCCCTTTATGGGAGGCCCGAACACCGGGGAGCTGTTTTTT
TRBJ2-1 | . | TRBV25-1 | . | CASSSSLYNEQFF | TGTGCCAGCAGTTCCAGTCTCTACAATGAGCAGTTCTTC
TRBJ2-7 | . | TRBV9 | TRBD2 | CASSAISGRSYEQYF | TGTGCCAGCAGCGCCATTAGCGGGCGCTCCTACGAGCAGTACTTC
TRBJ2-3 | . | TRBV5-4 | . | CASSLAVNTDTQYF | TGTGCCAGCAGTTTAGCGGTAAACACAGATACGCAGTATTTT
TRBJ2-4 | . | TRBV18 | TRBD2 | CASSPGLAGLLAKNIQYF | TGTGCCAGCTCACCAGGACTAGCGGGGCTACTAGCCAAAAACATTCAGTACTTC
TRBJ2-3 | few | TRBV6-1 | . | CASTFTDTQYF | TGTGCCAGCACATTCACAGATACGCAGTATTTT
TRBJ2-3 | . | TRBV30 | . | CAWSVQVGFTDTQYF | TGTGCCTGGAGTGTACAAGTCGGGTTTACAGATACGCAGTATTTT
TRBJ1-3 | . | TRBV15 | . | CATSRDSGSGNTIYF | TGTGCCACCAGCAGAGATTCAGGGTCTGGAAACACCATATATTTT
TRBJ1-5 | . | TRBV6-1 | . | CASSFLQDSNQPQHF | TGTGCCAGCAGTTTCCTACAGGATAGCAATCAGCCCCAGCATTTT
TRBJ2-7 | . | TRBV6-5 | . | CASSPRTGAYEQYF | TGTGCCAGCAGTCCACGGACTGGAGCCTACGAGCAGTACTTC
TRBJ2-7 | . | TRBV27 | . | CASSVGLEQYF | TGTGCCAGCAGCGTGGGGCTCGAGCAGTACTTC
TRBJ2-3 | once | TRBV28 | TRBD2 | CASRPSGRRDTQYF | TGTGCCAGCCGACCTAGCGGGAGAAGAGATACGCAGTATTTT
TRBJ2-3 | once | TRBV28 | TRBD1 | CASSSLTTGSFADTQYF | TGTGCCAGCAGTTCCCTAACGACAGGGTCTTTTGCAGATACGCAGTATTTT
TRBJ1-2 | . | TRBV14 | TRBD1 | CASSLGQGWGYTF | TGTGCCAGCAGTCTCGGACAGGGTTGGGGCTACACCTTC
TRBJ1-2 | once | TRBV27 | TRBD1 | CASSFLSPGQGAYGYTF | TGTGCCAGCAGTTTTTTATCCCCGGGACAGGGGGCCTATGGCTACACCTTC
TRBJ1-5 | . | TRBV5-6 | TRBD1 | CASSLGTGFTQPQHF | TGTGCCAGCAGCTTGGGGACAGGGTTTACTCAGCCCCAGCATTTT
TRBJ1-1 | . | TRBV18 | . | CASSPQMGPANTEAFF | TGTGCCAGCTCACCACAAATGGGCCCGGCGAACACTGAAGCTTTCTTT
TRBJ2-1 | . | TRBV6-5 | . | CASSYSRGPLQQFF | TGTGCCAGCAGTTACTCGAGAGGCCCATTGCAGCAGTTCTTC
TRBJ2-1 | once | TRBV29-1 | . | CSVEEPLAVEQFF | TGCAGCGTTGAAGAACCCCTAGCAGTTGAGCAGTTCTTC
TRBJ1-2 | . | TRBV7-9 | TRBD1 | CASSLPGGHYGYTF | TGTGCCAGCAGCTTACCAGGGGGGCACTATGGCTACACCTTC
TRBJ2-7 | . | TRBV19 | TRBD1 | CASSLGQGAREQYF | TGTGCCAGTAGTTTGGGACAGGGGGCGAGGGAGCAGTACTTC
TRBJ1-2 | once | TRBV25-1 | TRBD1 | CASSSGTAQPKGGHGYTF | TGTGCCAGCAGCTCCGGGACAGCCCAACCCAAGGGGGGCCATGGCTACACCTTC
TRBJ1-5 | few | TRBV30 | . | CAWSRGVDSNQPQHF | TGTGCCTGGAGCCGAGGAGTTGATAGCAATCAGCCCCAGCATTTT
TRBJ1-1 | . | TRBV10-1 | TRBD1 | CAVNDRGQSTEAFF | TGCGCCGTAAATGACAGGGGGCAGAGCACTGAAGCTTTCTTT
TRBJ2-7 | . | TRBV11-2 | TRBD1 | CASSFGTGTGNEQYF | TGTGCCAGCAGCTTCGGAACCGGGACAGGTAACGAGCAGTACTTC